What follows are 8 T cell receptor beta chains derived from one specimen sequenced in a study of T-cell reconstitution after alpha-beta-depleted transplantation in children. Their antigens remain unidentified. This sample's TCRbeta library carried unique molecular identifier barcodes. In TCRdb, the PCR reads were re-called with MiXCR into one record per CDR3 protein. The sample holds 250,000 to 300,000 distinct CDR3 sequences, 6% to 10% seen once. Study-level points and caveats: Among T cells one year after transplant, newly produced cells accounted for most counts and diversity.

The sequences come from peripheral blood, collected 360 days after TCRalphabeta/CD19-depleted stem cell transplant. The receptor set was obtained from a female patient aged 2-15 years who had a stem cell transplant for Fanconi anemia, so the T cells may come from the graft donor.

This rearrangement joins TRBV7-2 to TRBJ1-1; 8 positions agree with TRBD1. The V and J ends lost 4 bases and 5 bases, in that order; junction bases with no gene match: 6. This CDR3 comprises 14 residues. Looked up from germline, CDR1 is SGHTA and CDR2 is FQGNSA. The CDR3 DNA is TGTGCCAGCAGCTCTCGACAGGGGTCGACTGAAGCTTTCTTT. Amino acids: CASSSRQGSTEAFF.

This clonotype was counted many times. The genes are TRBV10-2 and TRBJ1-2; 10 positions agree with TRBD1. V lost 4 bases to trimming and J lost 5 bases; unmatched junction nucleotides: 22. This CDR3 comprises 20 residues. Germline CDR1 and CDR2: WSHSY and SAAADI. CDR3 nucleotide sequence: TGCGCCAGCAGTGTGAGATTCGGTCACACCTTGACAGGGGGCGTATATGGCTACACCTTC. Translating gives CASSVRFGHTLTGGVYGYTF.

CDR3 sequence: CASSLQREGYTF. The CDR3 DNA follows: TGTGCCAGCAGCCTTCAGCGAGAGGGCTACACCTTC. The chain couples TRBV5-5 to TRBJ1-2; D call uncertain. V was pared by 4 bases and J by 8 bases, with 12 bases between. The CDR3 loop spans 12 amino acids. Germline CDR1 reads SGHKS; CDR2 reads YYEKEE (reference sequence).

This clonotype was picked up many times. The rearrangement links TRBV7-9 to TRBJ2-3; D call uncertain. CDR3 size: 14 residues. Trimming took 1 base from V and 4 from J, leaving 9 bases between them. CDR1 is SEHNR, CDR2 FQNEAQ, per germline (reference sequence). CDR3 protein: CASSLEDAPDTQYF. CDR3 coding DNA: TGTGCCAGCAGCTTAGAAGACGCGCCAGATACGCAGTATTTT.

This clonotype showed up many times. The gene calls are TRBV20-1 and TRBJ2-1; TRBD1 matches 7 bases. V trimming: 3 bases; J trimming: 2 bases; junction bases outside the gene matches: 1. The germline gives CDR1 DFQATT, CDR2 SNEGSKA (reference sequence). The CDR3 loop spans 13 amino acids. This CDR3 reads CSARGQTYNEQFF. Here the CDR3 DNA reads TGCAGTGCTAGGGGACAGACCTACAATGAGCAGTTCTTC.

The chain recombines TRBV9 with TRBJ1-6, with D possibly being TRBD1 (5 bases). Germline V CDR1 and CDR2: SGDLS, YYNGEE. This CDR3 has 14 residues. V was cut by 0 bases and J by 8 bases, with 9 bases left in between. DNA of the CDR3: TGTGCCAGCAGCGTAGGGGGCCCTTATTCACCCCTCCACTTT. It is translated as CASSVGGPYSPLHF.

This clonotype was counted between two and nine times. The chain links TRBV20-1 to TRBJ1-2; 8 bases line up with TRBD1. The CDR3 totals 15 residues. Germline V gene lookup returns CDR1 DFQATT and CDR2 SNEGSKA (reference sequence). With V trimmed by 3 bases and J by 3 bases, 9 bases remained unmatched. The CDR3 nucleotides read TGCAGTGCTAGGAGACCCGACAGGGGTTACTATGGCTACACCTTC. Its protein is CSARRPDRGYYGYTF.

This clonotype was observed at least ten times. The chain has TRBV10-3 and TRBJ2-3; TRBD2 matches 12 bases. V trimming: 0 bases; J trimming: 0 bases; junction bases outside the gene matches: 7. This CDR3 contains 19 residues. Germline CDR1 reads ENHRY; CDR2 reads SYGVKD. The CDR3 bases are TGTGCCATCAGTGAGTCTGGACTAGCGGGGTCGTCTAGCACAGATACGCAGTATTTT. Its protein product is CAISESGLAGSSSTDTQYF.